These T cell receptor beta chains were read from a single sample in a study of cytomegalovirus exposure and HLA in healthy donors. Libraries were prepared by immunoSEQ multiplex PCR; TCRdb keeps only in-frame clonotypes and omits some of them. Of more than 110,000 clones in the sample, about 74% were seen once. The sample consisted of PBMCs. The origin of the receptors is a woman aged 45-59 years in good health and CMV-seronegative. CDR3s include the opening cysteine and the closing phenylalanine or tryptophan. A D gene is named only where the DNA matches it firmly. Clone size is shown for a subset of rows, as once, few, many or a class of expanded clone.

D gene	J gene	V gene	clone size	CDR3 protein	CDR3 DNA
.	TRBJ1-2	TRBV2	.	CASSATFVRRDYGYTF	TGTGCCAGCAGCGCGACTTTTGTCCGGCGGGACTATGGCTACACCTTC
TRBD1	TRBJ2-7	TRBV29-1	.	CSVENPGTGSYEQYF	TGCAGCGTTGAGAACCCCGGGACAGGGAGCTACGAGCAGTACTTC
TRBD1	TRBJ1-1	TRBV6-1	.	CASSEDLKGGDGITEAFF	TGTGCCAGCAGTGAAGATTTGAAAGGGGGCGATGGGATCACTGAAGCTTTCTTT
TRBD1	TRBJ1-6	TRBV5-5	.	CASSSGQGENSPLHF	TGTGCCAGCAGCTCCGGACAGGGAGAGAATTCCCCCCTCCACTTT
TRBD1	TRBJ1-2	TRBV4-1	.	CASSQETGGFGYTF	TGCGCCAGCAGCCAAGAAACAGGGGGCTTTGGCTACACCTTC
.	TRBJ1-1	TRBV18	once	CASSPLQGPGNTEAFF	TGTGCCAGCTCACCATTGCAGGGCCCAGGGAACACTGAAGCTTTCTTT
.	TRBJ2-7	TRBV7-2	.	CASSLEGWGQLGEQYF	TGTGCCAGCAGCTTAGAGGGTTGGGGACAATTGGGGGAGCAGTACTTC
.	TRBJ1-3	TRBV6-1	.	CASSVGGSSGNTIYF	TGTGCCAGCAGTGTTGGCGGCTCCTCTGGAAACACCATATATTTT
TRBD1	TRBJ1-6	TRBV5-4	.	CASSTLDRYNSPLHF	TGTGCCAGCAGCACGCTGGACAGGTATAATTCACCCCTCCACTTT
.	TRBJ2-4	TRBV5-4	.	CASSLAGGNIQYF	TGTGCCAGCAGCTTGGCGGGGGGCAACATTCAGTACTTC
.	TRBJ1-3	TRBV2	.	CASILGIGNTIYF	TGTGCCAGCATTCTCGGGATTGGAAACACCATATATTTT
.	TRBJ1-6	TRBV4-3	medium-sized	CASSYRNNSPLHF	TGCGCCAGCAGCTACAGGAATAATTCACCCCTCCACTTT
TRBD1	TRBJ1-1	TRBV7-6	.	CASSFGTGGADTEAFF	TGTGCCAGCAGCTTTGGGACAGGGGGCGCGGACACTGAAGCTTTCTTT
.	TRBJ1-1	TRBV5-6	.	CASSPGWNTEAFF	TGTGCCAGCAGCCCGGGATGGAACACTGAAGCTTTCTTT
.	TRBJ2-5	TRBV5-4	.	CASSLDSGETQYF	TGTGCCAGCAGCTTGGACTCCGGGGAGACCCAGTACTTC
.	TRBJ1-1	TRBV9	.	CASSVAAQATEAFF	TGTGCCAGCAGCGTAGCCGCACAGGCGACTGAAGCTTTCTTT
.	TRBJ2-2	TRBV11-2	.	CASSLQIRNTGELFF	TGTGCCAGCAGCTTACAAATCAGGAACACCGGGGAGCTGTTTTTT
.	TRBJ1-2	TRBV2	.	CASTRGTLGGYTF	TGTGCCAGCACTCGCGGGACTTTAGGGGGCTACACCTTC
.	TRBJ2-1	TRBV6-1	.	CASSPDFYNEQFF	TGTGCCAGCAGCCCGGACTTTTACAATGAGCAGTTCTTC
.	TRBJ1-1	TRBV15	few	CATSRERGWTEAFF	TGTGCCACCAGCAGAGAACGGGGATGGACTGAAGCTTTCTTT
.	TRBJ2-2	TRBV7-6	.	CASSLPTRGELFF	TGTGCCAGCAGCTTACCAACTCGAGGGGAGCTGTTTTTT
TRBD2	TRBJ2-3	TRBV6-1	.	CAGETSGATDTQYF	TGTGCCGGCGAGACTAGCGGGGCCACAGATACGCAGTATTTT
TRBD1	TRBJ1-6	TRBV14	.	CASSQRTGNSPLHF	TGTGCCAGCAGCCAAAGGACAGGGAATTCACCCCTCCACTTT
TRBD2	TRBJ2-1	TRBV2	.	CASRGGRGVSYNEQFF	TGTGCCAGCAGGGGAGGGCGGGGGGTCTCCTACAATGAGCAGTTCTTC
.	TRBJ1-6	TRBV7-8	.	CASSLTFPYNSPLHF	TGTGCCAGCAGCTTAACTTTCCCCTATAATTCACCCCTCCACTTT
TRBD1	TRBJ1-4	TRBV5-1	.	CASSSQGAREKLFF	TGCGCCAGCAGCAGTCAGGGGGCGCGGGAAAAACTGTTTTTT
TRBD1	TRBJ1-1	TRBV7-2	once	CASSYDRGAPTEAFF	TGTGCCAGCAGCTATGACAGGGGCGCTCCTACTGAAGCTTTCTTT
.	TRBJ1-6	TRBV6-1	.	CASSETGGNSPLHF	TGTGCCAGCAGTGAAACCGGGGGAAATTCACCCCTCCACTTT
.	TRBJ1-1	TRBV29-1	.	CSASHTNTEAFF	TGCAGCGCCTCACACACGAACACTGAAGCTTTCTTT
.	TRBJ2-1	TRBV6-1	.	CASLQGLTPEQFF	TGTGCCAGTTTACAGGGTTTAACGCCTGAGCAGTTCTTC
.	TRBJ1-1	TRBV4-1	.	CASSQDWGEWTEAFF	TGCGCCAGCAGCCAAGATTGGGGGGAGTGGACTGAAGCTTTCTTT
.	TRBJ1-1	TRBV5-1	.	CASSPGSLGPEAFF	TGCGCCAGCAGCCCAGGGTCGCTCGGACCTGAAGCTTTCTTT
TRBD1	TRBJ1-2	TRBV6-6	.	CASSYTPGQGYGYTF	TGTGCCAGCAGTTACACGCCAGGACAGGGTTATGGCTACACCTTC
.	TRBJ1-1	TRBV13	.	CASSLGKQGTFQNTEAFF	TGTGCCAGCAGCTTAGGGAAGCAGGGGACGTTCCAGAACACTGAAGCTTTCTTT
TRBD2	TRBJ2-2	TRBV6-5	.	CASRPSGGFVGELFF	TGTGCCAGCAGACCCAGCGGGGGATTTGTCGGGGAGCTGTTTTTT
TRBD2	TRBJ2-5	TRBV12-5	.	CASGLVVGGGARGTQYF	TGTGCTAGTGGTTTGGTAGTTGGCGGGGGGGCCAGGGGGACCCAGTACTTC
.	TRBJ2-3	TRBV27	.	CASSRGLSTDTQYF	TGTGCCAGCAGCCGGGGTCTATCCACAGATACGCAGTATTTT
.	TRBJ2-3	TRBV7-8	.	CASSFSDRWGTDTQYF	TGTGCCAGCAGCTTTTCCGACAGATGGGGCACAGATACGCAGTATTTT
TRBD1	TRBJ1-1	TRBV4-1	.	CASSHIPGQRLNTEAFF	TGCGCCAGCAGCCACATACCGGGACAGAGGTTGAACACTGAAGCTTTCTTT
TRBD1	TRBJ1-1	TRBV27	.	CASGQTGVTEAFF	TGTGCCAGCGGTCAGACAGGGGTTACTGAAGCTTTCTTT
.	TRBJ2-5	TRBV5-4	.	CASSPDGASAGGVQETQYF	TGTGCCAGCAGCCCAGATGGGGCTAGCGCTGGAGGGGTCCAAGAGACCCAGTACTTC
.	TRBJ2-7	TRBV5-8	.	CASSLRTALNYEQYF	TGTGCCAGCAGTCTGAGGACAGCTCTAAACTACGAGCAGTACTTC
TRBD2	TRBJ2-7	TRBV2	.	CASSESSGGSYEQYF	TGTGCCAGCAGTGAGTCTAGCGGGGGCTCCTACGAGCAGTACTTC
.	TRBJ2-5	TRBV7-6	once	CASSRFGNQETQYF	TGTGCCAGCAGCCGTTTCGGGAACCAAGAGACCCAGTACTTC
.	TRBJ1-3	TRBV19	.	CASTQAGNTIYF	TGTGCCAGTACACAAGCTGGAAACACCATATATTTT
.	TRBJ2-7	TRBV20-1	.	CSGHHTEQYF	TGCTCGGGACATCATACCGAGCAGTACTTC
.	TRBJ2-4	TRBV5-5	once	CASSTYSGANIQYF	TGTGCCAGCAGCACCTATTCAGGGGCAAACATTCAGTACTTC
TRBD2	TRBJ2-5	TRBV6-1	.	CASSEHRGGLGETQYF	TGTGCCAGCAGTGAACACCGGGGAGGGTTGGGGGAGACCCAGTACTTC
TRBD2	TRBJ2-1	TRBV7-8	.	CASSTLGAGGLDEQFF	TGTGCCAGCAGCACCTTGGGGGCGGGGGGGCTTGATGAGCAGTTCTTC
TRBD1	TRBJ1-5	TRBV30	.	CAWSVGGQGYQPQHF	TGTGCCTGGAGTGTGGGGGGACAGGGATATCAGCCCCAGCATTTT
TRBD1	TRBJ1-2	TRBV5-4	.	CASSSDRQGGGYGYTF	TGTGCCAGCAGCTCGGACCGACAGGGTGGTGGGTATGGCTACACCTTC
.	TRBJ1-6	TRBV27	.	CASSPWVRPLSSSYNSPLHF	TGTGCCAGCAGTCCATGGGTCCGACCGCTATCTAGCTCCTATAATTCACCCCTCCACTTT
.	TRBJ2-7	TRBV4-3	.	CASSQDQGPYEQYF	TGCGCCAGCAGTCAAGATCAGGGCCCCTACGAGCAGTACTTC
TRBD1	TRBJ2-3	TRBV29-1	.	CSVTGASTDTQYF	TGCAGCGTTACAGGGGCTAGCACAGATACGCAGTATTTT
.	TRBJ2-7	TRBV14	.	CASSQDRYEQYF	TGTGCCAGCAGCCAAGATCGCTACGAGCAGTACTTC
.	TRBJ1-4	TRBV4-1	.	CASSQTRGGGSATNEKLFF	TGCGCCAGCAGCCAGACAAGAGGGGGAGGGAGTGCAACTAATGAAAAACTGTTTTTT